This T cell receptor beta chain originates from a study of regulatory and conventional T cells in RAG deficiency. The sorted conventional CD4+ T cells were CD25-low and CD127-high, with genomic DNA sequenced. Clones were sequenced by immunoSEQ multiplex PCR, and TCRdb holds only the in-frame ones, with some missing. The sample contains approximately 35,000 clones, about 76% of which appear only once. This CDR3 is 18 amino acids long. The V gene end was trimmed by 2 bases and the J gene end by 5 bases; junction bases not matched to a gene: 13. Germline CDR1 and CDR2: MGHRA and YSYEKL. These records were also assigned to another study, of regulatory T cells. As that study records: Amplification used 52 TRBV primers and 13 TRBJ primers.

The rearrangement uses TRBV4-1 and TRBJ2-1, with 9 nucleotides matching TRBD2. This sequence originates from a human donor in good health. Sequenced material: CD4+ effector T cells sorted from blood. The DNA of the CDR3 is TGCGCCAGCAGCCAATACAGGTGGTCTAGCGGGGATGACAATGAGCAGTTCTTC. Amino acids: CASSQYRWSSGDDNEQFF.